These 30 T cell receptor beta chains share one sample of origin, sequenced in a study of graft-versus-host responses after intestinal transplantation. Assay: immunoSEQ multiplex PCR; the TCRdb copy retains only in-frame clones and omits some. This table holds some 13,000 clones, 70% to 90% found once. The source material was PBMCs, sampled after intestinal transplantation. Receptor source: a human patient who received an intestinal transplant, so some T cells may come from the graft donor.

The genes are TRBV11-1 and TRBJ1-1, with TRBD1 identical over 7 bases. The germline gives CDR1 SGHAT, CDR2 FQDESV (reference sequence). This CDR3 has 14 residues. After removal of 5 bases from V and 1 base from J, the junction contained 4 bases not matched to a gene. The CDR3: CASSPEGANTEAFF. In DNA, the CDR3 is TGTGCCAGCAGCCCGGAGGGGGCGAACACTGAAGCTTTCTTT.

This clone was seen once. V usage is TRBV6-5 and J usage is TRBJ2-7; the match to TRBD1 covers 8 bases. There are 14 residues in the CDR3. The germline CDR1 and CDR2 sequences are MNHEY and SVGAGI. Losses at the gene ends were 5 bases for V and 1 base for J; bases not matched to a gene: 4. The CDR3: CASSPGQGSYEQYF. CDR3 DNA sequence: TGTGCCAGCAGTCCCGGACAGGGATCCTACGAGCAGTACTTC.

This rearrangement joins TRBV27 to TRBJ2-5; D remains ambiguous. The CDR3 has 10 residues. Germline V gives CDR1 MNHEY, CDR2 SMNVEV (reference sequence). V dropped 7 bases and J dropped 9 bases, with 9 bases sitting between them. The CDR3 spells CASKPRPQYF. The DNA of the CDR3 is TGTGCCAGCAAACCAAGGCCCCAGTACTTC.

The chain joins TRBV6-5 to TRBJ1-3; D uncertain. The germline V gene encodes CDR1 MNHEY and CDR2 SVGAGI. V lost 1 base to trimming and J lost 0 bases, with 1 base between them. The CDR3 has 13 residues. The CDR3 DNA reads TGTGCCAGCAGTTACTACTCTGGAAACACCATATATTTT. It specifies CASSYYSGNTIYF.

The chain has TRBV19 and TRBJ2-3; TRBD2 is a possible D gene (5 bases). There are 15 residues in the CDR3. Trimming took off 3 bases at V and 1 base at J, with 11 bases between the two ends. CDR1 is LNHDA, CDR2 SQIVND, per germline (reference sequence). The CDR3 bases are TGTGCCAGTAGTATGGTCCTGGGAGGCACAGATACGCAGTATTTT. Its translation: CASSMVLGGTDTQYF.

V is TRBV6-5 and J is TRBJ2-3, with D possibly called TRBD1 or TRBD2 (5 bases each). Germline V gene lookup returns CDR1 MNHEY and CDR2 SVGAGI. The CDR3 is 15 amino acids. Trimming stripped 0 bases from V and 1 base from J, with 8 bases between. The CDR3 loop is CASSYSRGGTDTQYF. The CDR3 DNA is TGTGCCAGCAGTTACTCGAGGGGCGGCACAGATACGCAGTATTTT.

The rearrangement uses TRBV5-1 and TRBJ1-5, with D unresolved. In germline, CDR1 is SGHRS, CDR2 YFSETQ. The CDR3 has 17 amino acids. Trimming took off 4 bases at V and 5 bases at J, with 22 bases between the two ends. The CDR3 sequence: CASSSGPLGSSDQPQHF. CDR3 coding DNA: TGCGCCAGCAGCAGTGGACCTTTAGGCAGTTCGGATCAGCCCCAGCATTTT.

The CDR3 nucleotides read TGCGCCAGCAGGTCCCCGGGGGGAGTAGGGGCCAACGTCCTGACTTTC. Translated: CASRSPGGVGANVLTF. The chain couples TRBV5-1 to TRBJ2-6, with TRBD2 matching 7 bases. The CDR3 contains 16 residues. Germline trimming cut 5 bases from V and 4 bases from J; bases unmatched to any gene: 9. From germline, CDR1 is SGHRS and CDR2 YFSETQ.

The J gene is TRBJ1-1, the V gene TRBV2; D is possibly TRBD1 (6 bases). Germline CDR1 and CDR2: SNHLY and FYNNEI. The CDR3 length is 14 residues. Trimming removed 7 bases from V and 6 bases from J, with 18 bases in between. The CDR3 reads CASNSQGSMAEAFF. The CDR3 DNA is TGTGCCAGCAACTCACAGGGAAGTATGGCTGAAGCTTTCTTT. The full variable domain, with the rest looked up from reference TRBV2 and TRBJ1-1, is EPEVTQTPSHQVTQMGQEVILRCVPISNHLYFYWYRQILGQKVEFLVSFYNNEISEKSEIFDDQFSVERPDGSNFTLKIRSTKLEDSAMYFCASNSQGSMAEAFFGQGTRLTVV.

The V and J genes are TRBV4-1 and TRBJ2-7, with TRBD1 as a possible D gene (6 bases). From germline, CDR1 is MGHRA and CDR2 YSYEKL. Trimming removed 1 base from V and 13 bases from J, with 20 bases in between. The CDR3 runs 14 residues. The DNA for the CDR3 is TGCGCCAGCAGCCAAGGACAGGCAGGAGCTCTCCAATACTTC. It encodes CASSQGQAGALQYF.

The chain recombines TRBV28 with TRBJ2-1; 10 positions agree with TRBD2. CDR1 and CDR2 (germline): MDHEN, SYDVKM. The CDR3 totals 15 residues. J was trimmed by 2 bases and V by 8 bases; bases with no gene match: 6. CDR3 in amino acids: CASRGSGRAYNEQFF. The DNA for the CDR3 is TGTGCCAGCCGGGGCAGCGGGAGGGCCTACAATGAGCAGTTCTTC. The full variable domain, rest sourced from reference TRBV28 and TRBJ2-1, is DVKVTQSSRYLVKRTGEKVFLECVQDMDHENMFWYRQDPGLGLRLIYFSYDVKMKEKGDIPEGYSVSREKKERFSLILESASTNQTSMYLCASRGSGRAYNEQFFGPGTRLTVL.

The genes are TRBV7-9 and TRBJ2-1, with 10 bases lining up with TRBD2. Germline V gene data show CDR1 as SEHNR and CDR2 as FQNEAQ (reference sequence). The CDR3 loop spans 16 amino acids. Trimming at V came to 4 bases and at J to 5 bases, leaving 8 bases not matched to a gene. The CDR3 DNA is TGTGCCAGCAGCTCTAGCGGGAGCTCCGGACACAATGAGCAGTTCTTC. Residues: CASSSSGSSGHNEQFF.

The V and J genes are TRBV18 and TRBJ1-6, with 8 positions matching TRBD1. Germline V gene data show CDR1 as KGHSH and CDR2 as LQKENI. The CDR3 is made up of 14 amino acids. Trimming took 10 bases from V and 8 from J; bases not matched to a gene: 10. CDR3 protein: CATTDRAGDSPLHF. CDR3 nucleotides: TGTGCCACCACGGACAGGGCTGGTGATTCACCCCTCCACTTT.

V gene TRBV30 combines with J gene TRBJ1-5; D perhaps matches TRBD1 (6 bases). The CDR3 extends over 16 amino acids. The germline V and J ends were trimmed by 0 bases and 2 bases, with 14 bases remaining between them. Germline CDR1 is GTSNPN and CDR2 is SVGIG (reference sequence). The CDR3 sequence is CAWSVMGAVGNQPQHF. Written as DNA, the CDR3 is TGTGCCTGGAGTGTAATGGGGGCAGTAGGCAATCAGCCCCAGCATTTT.

The chain couples TRBV6-5 to TRBJ1-1; D is possibly TRBD1 (6 bases). Trimming pared 2 bases from V and 3 bases from J, leaving 10 bases between. This CDR3 spans 14 amino acids. The germline gives CDR1 MNHEY, CDR2 SVGAGI. The CDR3 region has the DNA TGTGCCAGCAGTTACCAGGGGCCCGACACTGAAGCTTTCTTT. This codes for CASSYQGPDTEAFF.

The J gene is TRBJ1-2, the V gene TRBV30, with TRBD1 as a possible D gene (6 bases). This CDR3 has 12 amino acids. The germline gives CDR1 GTSNPN, CDR2 SVGIG (reference sequence). V dropped 2 bases and J dropped 8 bases, with 12 bases sitting between them. As DNA, the CDR3 is TGTGCCTGGAGTTCAACAGGGCTCGGCTACACCTTC. Its translation: CAWSSTGLGYTF. Full variable domain (outside the CDR3, taken from reference TRBV30 and TRBJ1-2): SQTIHQWPATLVQPVGSPLSLECTVEGTSNPNLYWYRQAAGRGLQLLFYSVGIGQISSEVPQNLSASRPQDRQFILSSKKLLLSDSGFYLCAWSSTGLGYTFGSGTRLTVV.

V usage is TRBV11-2 and J usage is TRBJ2-5, with 7 positions matching TRBD2. The V segment lost 4 bases and the J segment 5 bases; nucleotides outside the gene matches: 7. The CDR3 extends over 14 amino acids. Per the germline V gene, CDR1 is SGHAT and CDR2 is FQNNGV. The DNA for the CDR3 is TGTGCCAGCAGCTCAATAGCGGGCCTGGAGACCCAGTACTTC. This codes for CASSSIAGLETQYF.

The chain links TRBV29-1 to TRBJ1-2; a weak D match, TRBD1 (5 bases). The germline gives CDR1 SQVTM, CDR2 ANQGSEA. The V and J ends lost 4 bases and 5 bases respectively, with 5 bases between them. This CDR3 contains 10 residues. This chain's CDR3 is CSVGQYGYTF. The CDR3 DNA sequence: TGCAGCGTTGGACAGTATGGCTACACCTTC.

The chain recombines TRBV4-1 with TRBJ2-7; 7 nucleotides match TRBD2. This CDR3 has 14 residues. Per the germline V gene, CDR1 is MGHRA and CDR2 is YSYEKL. Trimming cost V 4 bases and J 5 bases; bases outside gene matches: 8. CDR3 nucleotides: TGCGCCAGCAGCCGGGGGGGGGAAGGAGACGAGCAGTACTTC. This gives the protein CASSRGGEGDEQYF.

This clone was observed a few times. The V and J genes are TRBV6-1 and TRBJ1-1; D gene unclear. The V end was cut by 3 bases, the J end by 8 bases, with 13 bases between. This CDR3 has 13 amino acids. Germline values: CDR1 MNHNS, CDR2 SASEGT. Here the CDR3 DNA reads TGTGCCAGCAGTGATAGGCATACCCACGAAGCTTTCTTT. As protein: CASSDRHTHEAFF.

The V gene is TRBV1, the J gene TRBJ2-7. TRBV1 is shown as a pseudogene. The CDR3 covers 13 residues. In DNA, the CDR3 is TGCACCAGCAGCCAAGAACCGCCCTACGAGCAGTACTTC. As protein: CTSSQEPPYEQYF.

This clone was seen once. This chain joins TRBV28 and TRBJ2-4; D possibly uses TRBD1 or TRBD2 (5 bases each). The CDR3 spans 15 residues. Trimming removed 3 bases from V and 1 base from J, with 10 bases in between. In germline, CDR1 is MDHEN, CDR2 SYDVKM. The CDR3 loop is CASSLGPGAKNIQYF. CDR3 nucleotide sequence: TGTGCCAGCAGTTTGGGACCTGGGGCCAAAAACATTCAGTACTTC.

J is TRBJ2-5 and V is TRBV7-8; no clear D. Germline V CDR1 and CDR2: SGHVS, FQNEAQ. The CDR3 loop spans 13 amino acids. Trimming left V 1 base short and J 2 bases short, with 5 bases between. The CDR3 region is CASSLGNQETQYF. CDR3 bases: TGTGCCAGCAGCTTAGGAAATCAAGAGACCCAGTACTTC.

CDR3 in amino acids: CASSPMWSSGTGELFF. The DNA for the CDR3 is TGTGCCAGCAGCCCGATGTGGAGCTCGGGCACCGGGGAGCTGTTTTTT. V usage is TRBV27 and J usage is TRBJ2-2; D unresolved. Germline V gene data show CDR1 as MNHEY and CDR2 as SMNVEV (reference sequence). This CDR3 contains 16 residues. V lost 6 bases to trimming and J lost 4 bases, with 18 bases between them.

The chain joins TRBV7-9 to TRBJ1-2, with TRBD1 matching over 8 bases. With 2 bases clipped from V and 1 base from J, the junction kept 0 bases outside the gene matches. Germline V gene sequence: CDR1 SEHNR, CDR2 FQNEAQ (reference sequence). The CDR3 consists of 14 residues. The chain's CDR3 is CASSLTGGNYGYTF. The CDR3 DNA sequence: TGTGCCAGCAGCTTAACAGGGGGTAACTATGGCTACACCTTC.

The CDR3 DNA reads TGTGCCAGTAGTATGACCGGACTACTACAAGAGACCCAGTACTTC. Protein: CASSMTGLLQETQYF. The V and J genes are TRBV19 and TRBJ2-5; D is perhaps TRBD2 (6 bases). V lost 3 bases to trimming and J lost 2 bases, with 13 bases between them. The CDR3 covers 15 residues. Germline V gene sequence: CDR1 LNHDA, CDR2 SQIVND (reference sequence).

V usage is TRBV18 and J usage is TRBJ1-1; TRBD1 matches 7 bases. V lost 1 base, J lost 7 bases, and 6 bases stayed unmatched. CDR1 and CDR2 from the germline V gene are KGHSH and LQKENI. The CDR3 consists of 14 residues. The CDR3: CASSPQEGAGEAFF. The CDR3 nucleotides are TGTGCCAGCTCACCACAGGAGGGGGCTGGTGAAGCTTTCTTT.

This chain uses TRBV5-1 with TRBJ1-2, with D possibly TRBD1 on 5 matching bases. Deletions cut 4 bases from V and 4 bases from J, with 14 bases between. The germline gives CDR1 SGHRS, CDR2 YFSETQ. The CDR3 is made up of 14 amino acids. The CDR3 here is CASSADSEFYGYTF. The CDR3, as DNA: TGCGCCAGCAGCGCCGACAGCGAATTCTATGGCTACACCTTC.

The chain links TRBV27 to TRBJ2-1; unclear D gene. Looked up from germline, CDR1 is MNHEY and CDR2 is SMNVEV (reference sequence). Deletions cut 6 bases from V and 9 bases from J, with 12 bases between. The CDR3 spans 12 residues. The CDR3 region has the DNA TGTGCCAGCAGCCACGGATCCAGTGAGCAGTTCTTC. Translated: CASSHGSSEQFF.

This clone was observed once. V gene TRBV6-5 combines with J gene TRBJ2-7, with D perhaps TRBD2 (6 bases). V gave up 6 bases and J gave up 0 bases, with 15 bases separating them. This CDR3 has 15 residues. CDR1 and CDR2 (germline): MNHEY, SVGAGI. The CDR3 region is CASSRVVGSSYEQYF. In DNA form, the CDR3 reads TGTGCCAGCAGCCGGGTTGTCGGGAGCTCCTACGAGCAGTACTTC.